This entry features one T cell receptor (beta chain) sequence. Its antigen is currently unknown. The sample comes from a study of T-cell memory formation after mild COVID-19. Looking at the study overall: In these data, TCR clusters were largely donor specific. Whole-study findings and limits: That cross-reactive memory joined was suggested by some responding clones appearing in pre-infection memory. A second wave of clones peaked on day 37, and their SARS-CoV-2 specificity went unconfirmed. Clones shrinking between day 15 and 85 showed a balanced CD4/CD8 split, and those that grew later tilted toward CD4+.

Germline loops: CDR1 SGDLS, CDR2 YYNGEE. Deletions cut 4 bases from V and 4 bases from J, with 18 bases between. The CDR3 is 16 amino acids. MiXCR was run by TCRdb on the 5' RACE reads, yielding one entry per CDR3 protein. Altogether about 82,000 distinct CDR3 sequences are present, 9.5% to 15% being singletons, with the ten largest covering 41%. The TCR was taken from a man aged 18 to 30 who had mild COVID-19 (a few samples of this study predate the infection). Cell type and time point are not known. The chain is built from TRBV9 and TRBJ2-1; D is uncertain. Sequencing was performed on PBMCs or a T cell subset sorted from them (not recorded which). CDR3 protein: CASSIQTDPPYNEQFF. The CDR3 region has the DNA TGTGCCAGCAGCATCCAGACGGATCCACCTTACAATGAGCAGTTCTTC. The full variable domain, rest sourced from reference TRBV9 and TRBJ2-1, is DSGVTQTPKHLITATGQRVTLRCSPRSGDLSVYWYQQSLDQGLQFLIQYYNGEERAKGNILERFSAQQFPDLHSELNLSSLELGDSALYFCASSIQTDPPYNEQFFGPGTRLTVL.